Presented here are 23 T cell receptor beta chains from one specimen sequenced in a study of blood T cell repertoires in COVID-19. Profiling relied on immunoSEQ multiplex PCR, and the TCRdb table lists in-frame clones only, not all of them. The sample lists fewer than 35,000 clones; about 89% were seen once. Sequencing was carried out using peripheral blood. The receptors come from a man aged 65-85 years with active COVID-19.

The chain links TRBV28 to TRBJ1-1; D possibly corresponds to TRBD1 (5 bases). CDR1 and CDR2 (germline): MDHEN, SYDVKM. V was cut by 10 bases and J by 1 base, with 7 bases left in between. The CDR3 loop spans 11 amino acids. CDR3 in amino acids: CATDRNTEAFF. The CDR3 DNA follows: TGTGCCACAGACAGGAACACTGAAGCTTTCTTT.

J is TRBJ1-1 and V is TRBV12-3 or TRBV12-4; 7 bases fit TRBD1. The CDR3 length is 13 residues. V lost 3 bases to trimming and J lost 4 bases; unmatched junction nucleotides: 2. In DNA, the CDR3 is TGTGCCAGCAGTTTCTCAGGGGGCACTGAAGCTTTCTTT. It encodes CASSFSGGTEAFF.

This rearrangement joins TRBV10-3 to TRBJ1-2; TRBD1 is a possible D gene (5 bases). Trimming shortened V by 4 bases and J by 3 bases, and 6 bases separated the two germline ends. The germline gives CDR1 ENHRY, CDR2 SYGVKD. This CDR3 comprises 12 residues. The DNA of the CDR3 is TGTGCCATCAGTGCGGGGGACTATGGCTACACCTTC. Amino acid sequence: CAISAGDYGYTF.

The chain links TRBV12-3 or TRBV12-4 to TRBJ2-5; the match to TRBD2 covers 11 bases. V lost 7 bases and J lost 7; bases outside the gene matches: 5. The CDR3 runs 13 residues. The CDR3 region is CASILAGVGTQYF. DNA of the CDR3: TGTGCCAGCATACTAGCGGGGGTAGGGACCCAGTACTTC.

The chain couples TRBV2 to TRBJ1-1; perhaps TRBD1 as D (5 bases). This CDR3 is 13 amino acids long. Germline values: CDR1 SNHLY, CDR2 FYNNEI. Trimming shortened V by 6 bases and J by 2 bases, and 10 bases separated the two germline ends. The CDR3 is CASSTDSNTEAFF. In nucleotides, the CDR3 is TGTGCCAGCAGCACCGACAGCAACACTGAAGCTTTCTTT.

The rearrangement links TRBV30 to TRBJ1-6; a possible D gene is TRBD1 (5 bases). The CDR3 contains 14 residues. Germline loops: CDR1 GTSNPN, CDR2 SVGIG (reference sequence). The V end lost 0 bases, the J end lost 7 bases, and 10 bases lay between the germline ends. CDR3 nucleotide sequence: TGTGCCTGGAGTGTACCAGGGTACAATTCACCCCTCCACTTT. Translating it yields CAWSVPGYNSPLHF.

This clone was seen a single time. The V gene is TRBV3-1 (or the pseudogene TRBV3-2), the J gene TRBJ2-7; TRBD2 might be the D (6 bases). CDR3 length: 16 residues. Germline CDR1 reads LGHDT; CDR2 reads YNNKEL (reference sequence). The V end was cut by 0 bases, the J end by 2 bases, with 14 bases between. CDR3 bases: TGTGCCAGCAGCCAAGATGTCCTAGCGAACCCCTACGAGCAGTACTTC. As protein: CASSQDVLANPYEQYF.

This sequence joins TRBV7-2 and TRBJ2-7; tentative D call: TRBD1 (5 bases). The CDR3 loop spans 13 amino acids. The V end lost 1 base, the J end lost 6 bases, and 10 bases lay between the germline ends. CDR1 and CDR2 (germline): SGHTA, FQGNSA. CDR3: CASSLVGTGEQYF. CDR3 nucleotide sequence: TGTGCCAGCAGCTTAGTCGGCACAGGCGAGCAGTACTTC.

This chain connects TRBV3-1 (or the pseudogene TRBV3-2) to TRBJ1-5, with D unclear. Looked up from germline, CDR1 is LGHDT and CDR2 is YNNKEL (reference sequence). V lost 5 bases and J 7 bases, leaving 9 bases between the germline ends. The CDR3 contains 12 residues. The CDR3 loop is CASSYGGQPQHF. CDR3 DNA sequence: TGTGCCAGCAGCTACGGAGGGCAGCCCCAGCATTTT.

This sequence joins TRBV7-6 and TRBJ2-3; 10 nucleotides align to TRBD2. This CDR3 comprises 16 residues. Germline CDR1 and CDR2: SGHVS and FNYEAQ. J was trimmed by 2 bases and V by 6 bases; bases with no gene match: 8. CDR3 coding DNA: TGTGCCAGCAGGCCCGGACTAGCGGACCTCACAGATACGCAGTATTTT. This sequence encodes CASRPGLADLTDTQYF.

The chain carries TRBV7-9 and TRBJ1-4; 10 nucleotides align to TRBD1. With V trimmed by 2 bases and J by 4 bases, 4 bases remained unmatched. Germline loops: CDR1 SEHNR, CDR2 FQNEAQ (reference sequence). The CDR3 loop spans 16 amino acids. CDR3 nucleotides: TGTGCCAGCAGCTTATCCGGGACAGGGGTTAATGAAAAACTGTTTTTT. Translated: CASSLSGTGVNEKLFF.

The V call is TRBV3-1 (or the pseudogene TRBV3-2), the J call TRBJ1-1; possibly TRBD1 for D (6 bases). Germline V gene lookup returns CDR1 LGHDT and CDR2 YNNKEL (reference sequence). V was pared by 2 bases and J by 5 bases, with 18 bases between. This CDR3 region has 16 residues. CDR3 nucleotide sequence: TGTGCCAGCAGCCAAAGGGGAACGGACAGTGGAACTGAAGCTTTCTTT. Encoded protein: CASSQRGTDSGTEAFF.

The chain employs TRBV30 and TRBJ2-7, with TRBD2 matching over 9 bases. V shed 4 bases, J shed 6 bases, and the junction held 7 bases outside the gene matches. CDR3 length equals 13 residues. The V gene's germline CDR1 is GTSNPN and CDR2 SVGIG (reference sequence). CDR3 protein: CAWNRGGALEQYF. CDR3 coding DNA: TGTGCCTGGAACCGCGGGGGGGCCCTCGAGCAGTACTTC.

This clone has a handful of counts. The gene calls are TRBV4-1 and TRBJ1-6; 9 bases are a match to TRBD1. Germline CDR1 is MGHRA and CDR2 is YSYEKL. The CDR3 has 14 amino acids. The V segment lost 2 bases and the J segment 14 bases; nucleotides outside the gene matches: 7. Here the CDR3 reads CASSQPGQGITLHF. In DNA, the CDR3 is TGCGCCAGCAGCCAACCGGGACAGGGTATCACCCTCCACTTT.

A single count supports this clone. The rearrangement joins TRBV2 to TRBJ1-5; D unresolved. V was shortened by 1 base and J by 5 bases, with 12 bases between the two germline ends. The CDR3 runs 15 residues. Germline V CDR1 and CDR2: SNHLY, FYNNEI. Here the CDR3 DNA reads TGTGCCAGCAGTGAAGTAGGGAGCGGTGATCAGCCCCAGCATTTT. As protein: CASSEVGSGDQPQHF.

This clone appeared once. The chain combines TRBV5-1 with TRBJ1-1, with 10 nucleotides matching TRBD1. This CDR3 comprises 14 residues. In germline, CDR1 is SGHRS, CDR2 YFSETQ. The J segment lost 4 bases and the V segment lost 6 bases, leaving 6 bases of the junction unmatched. CDR3 loop: CASTMDRGGTEAFF. The CDR3 DNA reads as TGCGCCAGCACTATGGACAGGGGGGGCACTGAAGCTTTCTTT.

The chain is built from TRBV29-1 and TRBJ1-1, with D unclear. Trimming removed 7 bases at V and 2 bases at J, with 11 bases between. CDR3 length: 12 residues. The germline CDR1 and CDR2 sequences are SQVTM and ANQGSEA. CDR3 nucleotide sequence: TGCAGCGCGGACGCTAGCAACACTGAAGCTTTCTTT. It yields the protein CSADASNTEAFF.

V usage is TRBV27 and J usage is TRBJ1-6; 9 bases line up with TRBD1. Germline lookup yields CDR1 MNHEY and CDR2 SMNVEV (reference sequence). Unmatched junction bases numbered 5, after V lost 5 bases and J lost 6 bases. The CDR3 runs to 15 residues. For the CDR3, the DNA is TGTGCCAGCAGTGTACAGGGGGCGCGTAATTCACCCCTCCACTTT. Its translation: CASSVQGARNSPLHF.

The chain combines TRBV23-1 with TRBJ1-1; TRBD1 matches 9 bases. TRBV23-1 is an ORF for which the function is uncertain. CDR3 length: 18 residues. J lost 3 bases, V lost 6 bases, and 17 bases had no gene match. CDR3 sequence reads: CASRHLSGTGSRDTEAFF. In DNA form, the CDR3 reads TGCGCCAGCAGGCATCTTTCCGGGACAGGGAGTAGGGACACTGAAGCTTTCTTT.

The J gene is TRBJ2-7, the V gene TRBV7-2; D ambiguous. The CDR3 has 12 amino acids. Germline lookup yields CDR1 SGHTA and CDR2 FQGNSA. Trimming removed 1 base from V and 3 bases from J, with 4 bases in between. CDR3 nucleotides: TGTGCCAGCAGCTTAGTAGACTACGAGCAGTACTTC. Translating it yields CASSLVDYEQYF.

V and J are TRBV10-3 and TRBJ2-2, with 12 bases lining up with TRBD1. After removal of 11 bases from V and 3 bases from J, the junction contained 10 bases not matched to a gene. CDR1 and CDR2 from the germline V gene are ENHRY and SYGVKD. The CDR3 has 16 residues. The CDR3 DNA sequence: TGTGCCGTAACCGGGACAGGGGGCGCGGACACCGGGGAGCTGTTTTTT. Its translation is CAVTGTGGADTGELFF.

This rearrangement joins TRBV5-1 to TRBJ1-1, with D hard to call. The V and J ends lost 2 bases and 3 bases respectively, with 8 bases between them. Germline lookup yields CDR1 SGHRS and CDR2 YFSETQ. This CDR3 contains 13 residues. Written as DNA, the CDR3 is TGCGCCAGCAGCTTCGAAGCGGACACTGAAGCTTTCTTT. This gives the protein CASSFEADTEAFF.

In its sample, this clone was seen a few times. The V and J genes are TRBV7-2 and TRBJ1-3, with TRBD1 identical over 8 bases. Germline trimming cut 4 bases from V and 7 bases from J; bases unmatched to any gene: 6. The CDR3 is 14 residues long. Germline V gives CDR1 SGHTA, CDR2 FQGNSA. The CDR3 DNA reads TGTGCCAGCAGCTCCGGACAGGGCCCGAACACCATATATTTT. It translates to CASSSGQGPNTIYF. Full variable domain (missing parts from reference TRBV7-2 and TRBJ1-3): GAGVSQSPSNKVTEKGKDVELRCDPISGHTALYWYRQSLGQGLEFLIYFQGNSAPDKSGLPSDRFSAERTGGSVSTLTIQRTQQEDSAVYLCASSSGQGPNTIYFGEGSWLTVV.